Listed below are T cell receptor beta chains from one sample, sequenced in a study of OX40 agonist ivuxolimab in advanced cancers. Sequencing used immunoSEQ multiplex PCR; TCRdb keeps in-frame clones, though not all of them. The data hold about 98,000 clones, with roughly 85% observed a single time. Specimen: CD4+ or CD8+ T cells sorted from blood, collected in a trial of the OX40 agonist ivuxolimab. These receptors originate from an adult with an advanced solid tumor such as melanoma, head and neck, liver or kidney cancer. The CDR3 runs from the conserved cysteine through the conserved F or W. D genes are given only for firm matches. Clone size is stated in some rows and not others, as once, few, many or a class when expanded.

D	J	size	length	V	CDR3	DNA
-	TRBJ2-7	-	13	TRBV2	CASSDSGVYEQYF	TGTGCCAGCAGCGATTCAGGGGTATACGAGCAGTACTTC
-	TRBJ2-1	-	14	TRBV7-2	CASSSQGESHEQFF	TGTGCCAGCAGCTCCCAAGGAGAGTCCCATGAGCAGTTCTTC
TRBD1	TRBJ1-1	-	15	TRBV9	CASSEGQGVSTEAFF	TGTGCCAGCAGCGAGGGACAGGGGGTATCAACTGAAGCTTTCTTT
-	TRBJ1-2	once	13	TRBV6-5	CASSYSPSYGYTF	TGTGCCAGCAGTTACTCGCCCAGCTATGGCTACACCTTC
TRBD2	TRBJ2-7	few	13	TRBV6-5	CATAGGVVHEQYF	TGTGCCACCGCCGGGGGGGTCGTCCACGAGCAGTACTTC
-	TRBJ1-1	-	13	TRBV7-9	CASSPRRDTEAFF	TGTGCCAGCAGCCCCCGCAGGGACACTGAAGCTTTCTTT
TRBD1	TRBJ1-4	-	15	TRBV10-1	CASSAGTGGNEKLFF	TGCGCCAGCAGTGCCGGGACAGGGGGCAATGAAAAACTGTTTTTT
TRBD1	TRBJ1-2	-	16	TRBV9	CASSLNPGGRGHGYTF	TGTGCCAGCAGCCTTAACCCGGGGGGCAGGGGGCATGGCTACACCTTC
-	TRBJ1-5	-	14	TRBV28	CASAWGGGNQPQHF	TGTGCCAGCGCTTGGGGCGGGGGCAATCAGCCCCAGCATTTT
-	TRBJ2-2	-	15	TRBV7-3	CASSLNPRNTGELFF	TGTGCCAGCAGCTTAAATCCACGTAACACCGGGGAGCTGTTTTTT
-	TRBJ1-5	few	12	TRBV7-6	CASSLPGGPQHF	TGTGCCAGCAGCCTCCCCGGGGGGCCCCAGCATTTT
-	TRBJ1-5	-	14	TRBV28	CASSTPHSNQPQHF	TGTGCCAGCAGTACCCCCCATAGCAATCAGCCCCAGCATTTT
-	TRBJ2-7	-	15	TRBV25-1	CASSGGGAVSYEQYF	TGTGCCAGCAGTGGAGGGGGGGCCGTCTCCTACGAGCAGTACTTC
-	TRBJ1-4	-	19	TRBV4-1	CASSQPSGAPGFWGEKLFF	TGCGCCAGCAGCCAACCCTCCGGTGCACCAGGGTTCTGGGGTGAAAAACTGTTTTTT
-	TRBJ2-5	-	16	TRBV5-1	CASSLSGGRSQETQYF	TGCGCCAGCAGCTTGTCCGGGGGTAGGTCTCAAGAGACCCAGTACTTC